The 21 T cell receptor beta chains reported below all come from one sample, sequenced in a study of T cell responses to AZD1222 COVID-19 vaccine. Repertoires were generated with immunoSEQ multiplex PCR, while TCRdb's copy carries only in-frame clones and drops some. Found here are approximately 82,000 clones, around nine tenths of them singletons; the top ten hold about 5.2%. The sequencing here drew on peripheral blood, taken on day 0 of AZD1222 vaccination. These receptors came from an adult in good health.

The chain employs TRBV6-5 and TRBJ1-3; no reliable D call. The V end was cut by 7 bases, the J end by 4 bases, with 17 bases between. Looked up from germline, CDR1 is MNHEY and CDR2 is SVGAGI. The CDR3 is made up of 15 amino acids. CDR3 loop: CASKAQPSTGNTIYF. In nucleotides, the CDR3 is TGTGCCAGCAAAGCACAGCCCTCGACAGGAAACACCATATATTTT.

This clone was seen just once. The CDR3 protein is CASSIEVAGLGTDTQYF. CDR3 DNA sequence: TGTGCCAGTAGTATAGAGGTAGCGGGGTTAGGGACAGATACGCAGTATTTT. The V gene is TRBV19, the J gene TRBJ2-3; 8 bases are a match to TRBD2. Germline CDR1 and CDR2: LNHDA and SQIVND (reference sequence). The CDR3 is 17 amino acids. V trimming: 0 bases; J trimming: 3 bases; junction bases outside the gene matches: 8.

This clone showed up just a few times. The V call is TRBV5-4, the J call TRBJ2-5; 8 nucleotides agree with TRBD2. CDR1 is SGHNT and CDR2 is YYREEE in the germline V gene (reference sequence). Trimming at V came to 3 bases and at J to 1 base, leaving 2 bases not matched to a gene. The CDR3 runs to 14 residues. The CDR3 sequence is CASSSGGAQETQYF. CDR3 bases: TGTGCCAGCAGCTCCGGGGGGGCCCAAGAGACCCAGTACTTC. Using reference TRBV5-4 and TRBJ2-5 for the parts outside the CDR3, the full variable domain is ETGVTQSPTHLIKTRGQQVTLRCSSQSGHNTVSWYQQALGQGPQFIFQYYREEENGRGNFPPRFSGLQFPNYSSELNVNALELDDSALYLCASSSGGAQETQYFGPGTRLLVL.

V is TRBV4-3 and J is TRBJ2-7, with D uncertain. This CDR3 is 15 amino acids long. The germline CDR1 and CDR2 sequences are LGHNA and YSLEER. V lost 1 base, J lost 2 bases, and 12 bases lay in between. CDR3 coding DNA: TGCGCCAGCAGCCAAGGGAAAAACGGGCCCTACGAGCAGTACTTC. Amino acid sequence: CASSQGKNGPYEQYF.

The CDR3 DNA reads TGTGCCAGCAGCGGAGGACTAGCGGGGGGCCCGTTCTCCTACGAGCAGTACTTC. Its translation is CASSGGLAGGPFSYEQYF. This chain links TRBV5-6 with TRBJ2-7; the match to TRBD2 covers 14 bases. Germline assignment: CDR1 SGHDT and CDR2 YYEEEE. V lost 4 bases and J lost 0; bases outside the gene matches: 9. The CDR3 length is 18 residues. Full variable domain (missing parts from reference TRBV5-6 and TRBJ2-7): DAGVTQSPTHLIKTRGQQVTLRCSPKSGHDTVSWYQQALGQGPQFIFQYYEEEERQRGNFPDRFSGHQFPNYSSELNVNALLLGDSALYLCASSGGLAGGPFSYEQYFGPGTRLTVT.

This CDR3 reads CASSIGGGPNEKLFF. Written as DNA, the CDR3 is TGTGCCAGTAGTATAGGAGGGGGCCCTAATGAAAAACTGTTTTTT. The chain recombines TRBV19 with TRBJ1-4, with 7 bases fitting TRBD1. The length of the CDR3 is 15 residues. Germline V gene data show CDR1 as LNHDA and CDR2 as SQIVND (reference sequence). The trim removed 1 base at V and 3 bases at J, leaving 2 bases unmatched.

This chain joins TRBV7-2 and TRBJ1-1, with 7 bases matching TRBD1. V dropped 5 bases and J dropped 4; count of bases not matched to a gene: 13. The CDR3 extends over 16 amino acids. CDR1 is SGHTA, CDR2 FQGNSA, per germline. This CDR3 is CASSPWTGLQGTEAFF. CDR3 coding DNA: TGTGCCAGCAGCCCTTGGACAGGTTTACAGGGCACTGAAGCTTTCTTT.

Worth noting for this clone: Mismatch with germline at one junction end may stem from a read error. This rearrangement joins TRBV7-7 to TRBJ2-1, with D unresolved. The CDR3 length is 15 residues. Per germline, CDR1 SSHAT and CDR2 FNYEAQ (reference sequence). Written as DNA, the CDR3 is TGTGCTAGCAGCTTAGAAGTGTCGGCCTTGGATGAGCAGTTCTTC. This encodes CASSLEVSALDEQFF.

V is TRBV3-1 (or the pseudogene TRBV3-2) and J is TRBJ2-3; unclear D gene. Germline V lookup: CDR1 LGHDT, CDR2 YNNKEL (reference sequence). CDR3 length: 17 residues. The ends were cut back, 1 base at V and 2 bases at J, with 16 bases in the middle. The CDR3 DNA reads as TGTGCCAGCAGCCAAGGTTCGGGTCCCCTCCTCACAGATACGCAGTATTTT. Its protein is CASSQGSGPLLTDTQYF.

This clone was counted between two and nine times. The rearrangement links TRBV5-1 to TRBJ2-7; TRBD2 matches at 11 bases. Trimming at V came to 3 bases and at J to 0 bases, leaving 5 bases not matched to a gene. Germline CDR1 and CDR2: SGHRS and YFSETQ. CDR3 size: 16 residues. CDR3 DNA: TGCGCCAGCAGCTCCCCCACTAGCGGGGGCTCCTACGAGCAGTACTTC. Translated: CASSSPTSGGSYEQYF.

The genes are TRBV28 and TRBJ2-7; 9 nucleotides align to TRBD1. The V and J ends lost 6 bases and 0 bases, in that order; junction bases with no gene match: 12. Germline V CDR1 and CDR2: MDHEN, SYDVKM. The CDR3 runs to 17 residues. This CDR3 reads CASSSGQGLLSSYEQYF. The CDR3, as DNA: TGTGCCAGCAGCTCCGGACAGGGGCTTCTTAGCTCCTACGAGCAGTACTTC.

The genes are TRBV6-4 and TRBJ2-5; a weak D match, TRBD2 (7 bases). This CDR3 has 14 amino acids. V was clipped by 6 bases and J by 1 base, with 12 bases between them. Germline V gives CDR1 MRHNA, CDR2 SNTAGT. CDR3 loop: CASRYGGLQETQYF. The DNA of the CDR3 is TGTGCCAGCAGGTACGGGGGGCTCCAAGAGACCCAGTACTTC.

The chain recombines TRBV5-1 with TRBJ1-2; D call uncertain. Trimming removed 2 bases from V and 4 bases from J, with 15 bases in between. There are 15 residues in the CDR3. Germline V gives CDR1 SGHRS, CDR2 YFSETQ. This chain's CDR3 is CASSFGYTGTYGYTF. The CDR3 nucleotides are TGCGCCAGCAGCTTTGGCTACACTGGAACCTATGGCTACACCTTC. Looking up the rest from reference TRBV5-1 and TRBJ1-2 gives the full variable domain: KAGVTQTPRYLIKTRGQQVTLSCSPISGHRSVSWYQQTPGQGLQFLFEYFSETQRNKGNFPGRFSGRQFSNSRSEMNVSTLELGDSALYLCASSFGYTGTYGYTFGSGTRLTVV.

The gene calls are TRBV21-1 and TRBJ1-1; the table's D gene call, TRBD1, was not cross checked with the DNA. TRBV21-1 is assigned pseudogene status. The length of the CDR3 is 16 residues. The DNA of the CDR3 is TGTGCCAGCAGCAAAGGGTATGGACAGGGACCCACTGAAGCTTTCTTT. It encodes CASSKGYGQGPTEAFF.

The chain carries TRBV28 and TRBJ2-7; D is perhaps TRBD1 (6 bases). V was shortened by 6 bases and J by 5 bases, with 17 bases between the two germline ends. The CDR3 spans 14 residues. The germline V gene has CDR1 MDHEN and CDR2 SYDVKM. The CDR3 is CASRIQGLGDEQYF. The CDR3 nucleotides are TGTGCCAGCAGGATACAGGGATTAGGGGACGAGCAGTACTTC.

V usage is TRBV15 and J usage is TRBJ2-7; 8 nucleotides match TRBD1. CDR3 length: 15 residues. V trimming: 0 bases; J trimming: 10 bases; junction bases outside the gene matches: 11. From germline, CDR1 is LNHNV and CDR2 YYDKDF (reference sequence). The CDR3 nucleotides read TGTGCCACCAGCAGAGAGGGGCGGCAGGGGGCGACACAGTACTTC. Translated, it gives CATSREGRQGATQYF.

The chain is built from TRBV30 and TRBJ2-3; no reliable D call. Germline values: CDR1 GTSNPN, CDR2 SVGIG (reference sequence). The V and J ends lost 2 bases and 1 base respectively, with 4 bases between them. This CDR3 is built from 12 residues. The CDR3 is CAWSSGTDTQYF. CDR3 DNA: TGTGCCTGGAGTTCGGGCACAGATACGCAGTATTTT.

The chain combines TRBV23-1 with TRBJ1-2, with a possible D match to TRBD1 (5 bases). TRBV23-1 is classed as an ORF, of uncertain function. This CDR3 has 14 residues. Trimming shortened V by 2 bases and J by 4 bases, and 11 bases separated the two germline ends. This CDR3 is CASSQRGRLYGYTF. Here the CDR3 DNA reads TGCGCCAGCAGTCAACGGGGGAGGCTCTATGGCTACACCTTC.

The chain carries TRBV5-1 and TRBJ1-4, with D tentatively TRBD1 (5 bases). CDR3 size: 15 residues. CDR1 and CDR2 from the germline V gene are SGHRS and YFSETQ. Trimming cost V 4 bases and J 8 bases, with 18 bases left between them. CDR3 amino acids: CASSPLGQGREKLFF. The CDR3 DNA is TGCGCCAGCAGCCCGCTCGGGCAGGGTCGGGAAAAACTGTTTTTT.

This rearrangement joins TRBV9 to TRBJ1-2; tentatively, D is TRBD1 (6 bases). In germline, CDR1 is SGDLS, CDR2 YYNGEE. The CDR3 has 13 residues. The V end lost 0 bases, the J end lost 13 bases, and 16 bases lay between the germline ends. The chain's CDR3 is CASSVEQGGTITF. In DNA form, the CDR3 reads TGTGCCAGCAGCGTAGAACAGGGAGGGACAATCACCTTC.

This clone has just a few counts. The V and J genes are TRBV14 and TRBJ1-1; D not resolved. CDR1 SGHDN and CDR2 FVKESK come from the germline V gene. The CDR3 extends over 13 amino acids. The V end lost 4 bases, the J end lost 2 bases, and 8 bases lay between the germline ends. The CDR3, as DNA: TGTGCCAGCAGCCCCGGTGGAAACACTGAAGCTTTCTTT. Its translation: CASSPGGNTEAFF.